A single sample is the source of the 6 T cell receptor beta chains below, sequenced in a study of T-cell reconstitution after alpha-beta-depleted transplantation in children. Unique molecular identifiers were built into the TCRbeta library. One entry per CDR3 protein results from TCRdb running MiXCR on the PCR reads. The table records about 470,000 distinct CDR3 sequences, approximately 41% of them present only once. The material was PBMCs, obtained before TCRalphabeta/CD19-depleted stem cell transplant. The source of these receptors is a girl aged 2-10 years with aplastic anemia, due to receive a stem cell transplant.

This clonotype came up many times. The rearrangement joins TRBV29-1 to TRBJ2-7, with TRBD1 matching over 8 bases. The CDR3 is made up of 13 amino acids. Germline CDR1 is SQVTM and CDR2 is ANQGSEA. V was clipped by 7 bases and J by 4 bases; unmatched bases: 9. The CDR3 sequence is CSGSQGVGYEQYF. In DNA, the CDR3 is TGCAGCGGGTCACAGGGGGTCGGATACGAGCAGTACTTC.

This clonotype occurred a few times. The rearrangement uses TRBV28 and TRBJ1-2; maybe TRBD1 (5 bases). Trimming stripped 3 bases from V and 4 bases from J, with 6 bases between. Germline-derived CDR1 and CDR2 are MDHEN and SYDVKM. The CDR3 is made up of 12 amino acids. This CDR3 reads CASSFQGYGYTF. CDR3 nucleotide sequence: TGTGCCAGCAGTTTCCAGGGCTATGGCTACACCTTC.

The V and J genes are TRBV20-1 and TRBJ1-1; 10 positions match TRBD1. Germline lookup yields CDR1 DFQATT and CDR2 SNEGSKA (reference sequence). The CDR3 sequence is 17 residues long. The junction had 11 bases not matched to a gene; V was cut back by 0 bases and J by 4 bases. In nucleotides, the CDR3 is TGCAGTGCTAGAGATTTGACAGGGGGCTGGAGAGTCACTGAAGCTTTCTTT. Its translation is CSARDLTGGWRVTEAFF.

The V call is TRBV5-1, the J call TRBJ2-1, with D perhaps matching TRBD1 or TRBD2 (5 bases each). The CDR3 length is 15 residues. Germline V gene data show CDR1 as SGHRS and CDR2 as YFSETQ. Trimming took off 0 bases at V and 4 bases at J, with 11 bases between the two ends. The CDR3 nucleotides read TGCGCCAGCAGCTTGGTGGGGGAAGGTTACAATGAGCAGTTCTTC. Protein product: CASSLVGEGYNEQFF.

A few counts support this clonotype. The rearrangement uses TRBV6-1 and TRBJ2-5, with TRBD1 matching over 10 bases. V lost 6 bases, J lost 1 base, and 5 bases stayed unmatched. The CDR3 spans 15 residues. The V gene's germline CDR1 is MNHNS and CDR2 SASEGT. CDR3 in amino acids: CASSRWTGGQETQYF. The CDR3 coding sequence is TGTGCCAGCAGCCGGTGGACAGGGGGCCAAGAGACCCAGTACTTC.

The V and J genes are TRBV28 and TRBJ2-7, with D maybe TRBD2 (6 bases). Germline CDR1 is MDHEN and CDR2 is SYDVKM. V dropped 8 bases and J dropped 3 bases, with 17 bases sitting between them. This CDR3 spans 14 amino acids. This chain's CDR3 is CASAPVAAYYEQYF. In DNA, the CDR3 is TGTGCCAGCGCTCCCGTAGCGGCGTACTACGAGCAGTACTTC. Variable domain in full (rest from reference TRBV28 and TRBJ2-7): DVKVTQSSRYLVKRTGEKVFLECVQDMDHENMFWYRQDPGLGLRLIYFSYDVKMKEKGDIPEGYSVSREKKERFSLILESASTNQTSMYLCASAPVAAYYEQYFGPGTRLTVT.